This TCR beta chain appears in the sequencing data of a study of cytomegalovirus exposure and HLA in healthy donors. Study-wide results and caveats: Presence/absence analyses treated sequencing depth as roughly uniform across donors. Because they were indistinguishable, some V segments, including TRBV6-2 and TRBV6-3, were excluded.

The CDR3 covers 16 residues. CDR1 and CDR2 from the germline V gene are SGDLS and YYNGEE. Trimming took off 4 bases at V and 0 bases at J, with 15 bases between the two ends. Primers included in the PCR were 60 Vbeta and 13 Jbeta primers. Profiled with immunoSEQ multiplex PCR; TCRdb holds only in-frame clones, not every one. The data contain 140,000 to 150,000 clones, 75% of them seen just once; the ten biggest clones take up 7%. In this sample, this clone turned up a few times. No antigen is known for it. The sequenced sample consisted of PBMCs. The clonotype comes from a young man in good health and CMV-seronegative. V is TRBV9 and J is TRBJ2-3; possibly TRBD2 for D (5 bases). CDR3 in DNA: TGTGCCAGCAGCTCGAGCCGGGAAACTAGCACAGATACGCAGTATTTT. Its translation: CASSSSRETSTDTQYF.